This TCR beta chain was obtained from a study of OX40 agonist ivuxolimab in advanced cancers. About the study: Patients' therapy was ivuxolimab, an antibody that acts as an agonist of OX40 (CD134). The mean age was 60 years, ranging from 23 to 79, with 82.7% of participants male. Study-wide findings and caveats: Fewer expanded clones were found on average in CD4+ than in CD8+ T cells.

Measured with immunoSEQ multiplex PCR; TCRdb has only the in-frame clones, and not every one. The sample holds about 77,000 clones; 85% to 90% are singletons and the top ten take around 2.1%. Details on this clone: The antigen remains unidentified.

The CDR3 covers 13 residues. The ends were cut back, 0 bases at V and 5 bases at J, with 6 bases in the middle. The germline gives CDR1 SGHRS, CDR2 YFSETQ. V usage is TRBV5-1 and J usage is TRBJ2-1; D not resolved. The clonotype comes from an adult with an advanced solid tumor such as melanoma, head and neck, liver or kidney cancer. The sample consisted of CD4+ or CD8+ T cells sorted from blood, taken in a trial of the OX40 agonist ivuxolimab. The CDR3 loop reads CASSLGSHNEQFF. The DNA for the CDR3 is TGCGCCAGCAGCTTGGGCAGCCACAATGAGCAGTTCTTC.